The rows below give T cell receptor beta chains drawn from one sample of a study of early T cells in non-severe SARS-CoV-2 infection. TCRdb used MiXCR to reprocess the 5' RACE reads, holding one entry per CDR3 protein. The sample records tens of thousands of distinct CDR3 sequences, less than 15% being singletons. Sequences were derived from whole blood, sampled at baseline. Receptors were obtained from an adult who was a healthcare worker with PCR-confirmed SARS-CoV-2 infection or an uninfected control (not recorded which). CDR3s include the opening cysteine and the closing phenylalanine or tryptophan. The D gene is left open where the match is weak. Rows may omit the clone size; those that give it use once, few, many or a size class.

D gene	V gene	J gene	clone size	CDR3 DNA	CDR3 protein
TRBD2	TRBV29-1	TRBJ2-5	NA	TGCAGCGGTCACGGGGAGGGAGGAGAGACCCAGTACTTC	CSGHGEGGETQYF
TRBD2	TRBV19	TRBJ2-7	NA	TGTGCCAGTAGTCCTCCCGCGGGAGCGTCCTACGAGCAGTACTTC	CASSPPAGASYEQYF
TRBD1	TRBV11-2	TRBJ2-5	NA	TGTGCCAGCAGCCGAAGGACAGGACTTCAAGAGACCCAGTACTTC	CASSRRTGLQETQYF
TRBD1	TRBV10-3	TRBJ1-6	few	TGTGCCATCAGTGGGAACAGGGGGCTCTCACCCCTCCACTTT	CAISGNRGLSPLHF
NA	TRBV13	TRBJ2-5	few	TGTGCCAGCAGCTTTATCACTGCTGGGGTGGGGACCCAGTACTTC	CASSFITAGVGTQYF
NA	TRBV7-3	TRBJ2-5	many	TGTGCCAGCAGCGAGCGACCTTCTCTCCAAGAGACCCAGTACTTC	CASSERPSLQETQYF
TRBD1	TRBV5-5	TRBJ2-7	NA	TGTGCCAGCAGCTTGCGGGATGACAGGGCAACCTCCTACGAGCAGTACTTC	CASSLRDDRATSYEQYF
NA	TRBV13	TRBJ1-5	many	TGTGCCAGCAGCCGGGGGGAAGGCAATCAGCCCCAGCATTTT	CASSRGEGNQPQHF
TRBD1	TRBV6-6	TRBJ1-2	many	TGTGCCAGCAGTCCTCTAGGACAGGGGGTCGGCTACACCTTC	CASSPLGQGVGYTF
TRBD1	TRBV6-5	TRBJ1-1	NA	TGTGCCAATTCCCGGGACAGGGTGAACACTGAAGCTTTCTTT	CANSRDRVNTEAFF
NA	TRBV10-2	TRBJ1-6	NA	TGCGCCAGCAGCCCCTCAATTGGCTCCTATAATTCACCCCTCCACTTT	CASSPSIGSYNSPLHF
NA	TRBV28	TRBJ2-7	NA	TGTGCCAGCAGTTTCCCTGGAGGGACCACCTACGAGCAGTACTTC	CASSFPGGTTYEQYF
NA	TRBV21-1	TRBJ1-5	NA	TGTGCCAGCAGCAAAGCGCGGCGGAGGCCCCAGCATTTT	CASSKARRRPQHF
NA	TRBV12-3/TRBV12-4	TRBJ2-3	few	TGTGCCAGCAGTCGACAGGAATTGCAGTATTTT	CASSRQELQYF
NA	TRBV12-3/TRBV12-4	TRBJ1-4	many	TGTGCCAGCAGTTCACACACAGGGCCCTCTAATGAAAAACTGTTTTTT	CASSSHTGPSNEKLFF
NA	TRBV10-3	TRBJ1-1	NA	TGTGCCATCACCCTAGCAGGAGGTACGAACACTGAAGCTTTCTTT	CAITLAGGTNTEAFF
NA	TRBV20-1	TRBJ2-3	few	TGCAGTGCGTCGAACCTAGGCACAGATACGCAGTATTTT	CSASNLGTDTQYF
TRBD2	TRBV11-3	TRBJ2-5	NA	TGTGCCAGCAGCACGGACGGGACTAGCTACAGGGCTTCGAAAGAGACCCAGTACTTC	CASSTDGTSYRASKETQYF
TRBD1	TRBV7-2	TRBJ1-1	few	TGTGCCAGCAGCTTCACAGGGGGCACTGAAGCTTTCTTT	CASSFTGGTEAFF
NA	TRBV7-6	TRBJ2-5	NA	TGTGCCAGCAGCTTGGTTAAAGAGACCCAGTACTTC	CASSLVKETQYF
NA	TRBV12-3/TRBV12-4	TRBJ2-3	many	TGTGCCAGCACCAGGGGGGCCAGTATGGATACGCAGTATTTT	CASTRGASMDTQYF
NA	TRBV12-3/TRBV12-4	TRBJ2-4	few	TGTGCCAGCAGTTCGACTACTTTTCAGTACTTC	CASSSTTFQYF
NA	TRBV3-1	TRBJ1-1	NA	TGTGCCAGCAGCCAAGACGGAACGCAGAACACTGAAGCTTTCTTT	CASSQDGTQNTEAFF
NA	TRBV2	TRBJ1-2	few	TGTGCCAGCAGTCCGGGCAGGGGAGGCTATGGCTACACCTTC	CASSPGRGGYGYTF
TRBD1	TRBV29-1	TRBJ2-7	NA	TGCAGCGTTGGCCGAATCGGACAGGGGGCCTACGAGCAGTACTTC	CSVGRIGQGAYEQYF
NA	TRBV20-1	TRBJ2-7	few	TGCAGTGCCCGCCCGGGACTGGGAACCAGCGAGCAGTACTTC	CSARPGLGTSEQYF
NA	TRBV12-3/TRBV12-4	TRBJ1-6	few	TGTGCCAGCTCCCCGAGGGAATCTTCACCCCTCCACTTT	CASSPRESSPLHF
TRBD2	TRBV10-3	TRBJ2-3	few	TGTGCCATCAGTCCCCTAGCGGGGAGGCCAGATACGCAGTATTTT	CAISPLAGRPDTQYF
NA	TRBV11-3	TRBJ2-3	many	TGTGCCAGCAGCTTATCGGATACGCAGTATTTT	CASSLSDTQYF
TRBD2	TRBV12-3/TRBV12-4	TRBJ2-7	few	TGTGCCAGCAGTTCTAGCGGGAGGGCTGCGGGGGAGCAGTACTTC	CASSSSGRAAGEQYF
NA	TRBV10-3	TRBJ2-3	NA	TGTGCCATCAGTGGATTTGGCGGGAGCACAGATACGCAGTATTTT	CAISGFGGSTDTQYF
TRBD2	TRBV29-1	TRBJ2-3	many	TGCAGCGTTGCGGGTAGCGGGGGGAGGGCAGATACGCAGTATTTT	CSVAGSGGRADTQYF
TRBD1	TRBV14	TRBJ1-1	few	TGTGCCAGCAGCCCTTTGAGTCGACAGGGGGCGAGAGCTTTCTTT	CASSPLSRQGARAFF
TRBD2	TRBV11-2	TRBJ2-3	NA	TGTGCCAGCAGCTACCAGCGGGGGAAGTCAGATACGCAGTATTTT	CASSYQRGKSDTQYF
NA	TRBV6-1	TRBJ2-7	many	TGTGCCAGCAGTGAAGTCCAGGGACCCTACGAGCAGTACTTC	CASSEVQGPYEQYF
NA	TRBV12-3/TRBV12-4	TRBJ1-1	many	TGTGCCACCCAACGGGGCCTTGTGAACACTGAAGCTTTCTTT	CATQRGLVNTEAFF
TRBD2	TRBV6-1	TRBJ2-1	few	TGTGCCAGCAGGGGGTGGAGCGGGGGAAAAGATGAGCAGTTCTTC	CASRGWSGGKDEQFF
NA	TRBV10-3	TRBJ2-1	NA	TGTGCCACCAAGGGGACTCCCCGGGAGCAGTTCTTC	CATKGTPREQFF
TRBD2	TRBV5-1	TRBJ2-5	many	TGCGCCAGCAGCTCGACTAGCCGTTCCCCAGAGACCCAGTACTTC	CASSSTSRSPETQYF
NA	TRBV5-8	TRBJ1-1	many	TGTGCCAGCAGCTTGAACCGAGGAGTTGAAGCTTTCTTT	CASSLNRGVEAFF
TRBD2	TRBV9	TRBJ2-5	many	TGTGCCAGCAGCGTAGCTACTAGCGGGGGGCAAGAGACCCAGTACTTC	CASSVATSGGQETQYF
NA	TRBV15	TRBJ1-2	few	TGTGCCACCAGCGGAAACGGACCCTATGGCTACACCTTC	CATSGNGPYGYTF
NA	TRBV5-6	TRBJ2-1	once	TGTGCCAGCAGCTTGGCAAGATATCACGGCAATGAGCAGTTCTTC	CASSLARYHGNEQFF
NA	TRBV2	TRBJ1-3	many	TGTGCCAGCGCAGGGAACAATGGAAACACCATATATTTT	CASAGNNGNTIYF
NA	TRBV5-1	TRBJ2-4	few	TGCGCCAGCAGCTTGGTTTGGGGAGAGAGGTCGGCCAAAAACATTCAGTACTTC	CASSLVWGERSAKNIQYF
NA	TRBV6-4	TRBJ1-2	few	TGTGCCAGCAGTGACTTTTATGGCTACACCTTC	CASSDFYGYTF
NA	TRBV7-9	TRBJ2-7	many	TGTGCCAGCAGCTCCCCGGGAGATTACGAGCAGTACTTC	CASSSPGDYEQYF
NA	TRBV6-5	TRBJ1-4	NA	TGTGCCAGCAGTTACCCCCCTTATAATGAAAAACTGTTTTTT	CASSYPPYNEKLFF
NA	TRBV14	TRBJ1-1	NA	TGTGCCAGCAGCCTCCGGGGGTTGAAGAACACTGAAGCTTTCTTT	CASSLRGLKNTEAFF
TRBD1	TRBV20-1	TRBJ2-1	few	TGCAGTGCTAGAGATGGTTCGACAGGGCCCAATGAGCAGTTCTTC	CSARDGSTGPNEQFF
NA	TRBV24-1	TRBJ2-7	few	TGTGCCACCAGTGGGAAGAATGTGGGGCTGCAGTACTTC	CATSGKNVGLQYF
NA	TRBV30	TRBJ1-1	NA	TGTGCCTGGAGTTCCTGGGGGGGCTCGGCCACTGAAGCTTTCTTT	CAWSSWGGSATEAFF
NA	TRBV3-1	TRBJ2-2	few	TGTGCCAGCAGCCAAGTCCGTAACACCGGGGAGCTGTTTTTT	CASSQVRNTGELFF
NA	TRBV11-2	TRBJ1-2	NA	TGTGCCAGCAGCTTAGTGTGGGACTATGGCTACACCTTC	CASSLVWDYGYTF
TRBD2	TRBV27	TRBJ2-5	few	TGTGCCGCGGGGGGTAGCGGGAATGGAGAGACCCAGTACTTC	CAAGGSGNGETQYF
NA	TRBV9	TRBJ2-1	many	TGTGCCAGCAGCGTAGATGGGGGAGTTGTTTCTGAGCAGTTCTTC	CASSVDGGVVSEQFF
NA	TRBV3-1	TRBJ2-3	NA	TGTGCCAGCAGCCAAGATCCCGCAGATACGCAGTATTTT	CASSQDPADTQYF
NA	TRBV11-2	TRBJ1-2	few	TGTGCCAGCAGCTTTGAAACAGGTCTGAGGGGCTACACCTTC	CASSFETGLRGYTF
TRBD1	TRBV18	TRBJ2-5	many	TGTGCCAGCTCACCTTCGGGACAGGGCGTAGGAGGGACCCAGTACTTC	CASSPSGQGVGGTQYF